Following are 28 T cell receptor beta chains from one sample sequenced in a study of cytomegalovirus exposure and HLA in healthy donors. The PCR contained 60 Vbeta and 13 Jbeta primers. Assay used: immunoSEQ multiplex PCR; TCRdb lists only in-frame clones, some missing. The table has 94,000 or so clones, 70% to 85% seen once. The specimen was PBMCs. These receptors came from a man aged 55 to 70 in good health and CMV-seronegative.

The rearrangement links TRBV2 to TRBJ1-5, with D unresolved. This CDR3 is 14 amino acids long. Germline CDR1 SNHLY, CDR2 FYNNEI. V was trimmed by 4 bases and J by 4 bases, leaving 11 bases between them. Written as DNA, the CDR3 is TGTGCCAGCAGTGGGGGAGAGAGGAATCAGCCCCAGCATTTT. Amino acids: CASSGGERNQPQHF.

The J gene is TRBJ2-3, the V gene TRBV7-2; 14 bases fit TRBD2. This CDR3 is built from 16 residues. V lost 3 bases, J lost 6 bases, and 5 bases stayed unmatched. Germline CDR1 is SGHTA and CDR2 is FQGNSA. Here the CDR3 DNA reads TGTGCCAGCAGCTTGCGACTAGCGGGGGGGCTCGATACGCAGTATTTT. It is translated as CASSLRLAGGLDTQYF.

The rearrangement joins TRBV5-1 to TRBJ1-4; no clear D gene. Per germline, CDR1 SGHRS and CDR2 YFSETQ. V dropped 4 bases and J dropped 4 bases, with 14 bases sitting between them. The length of the CDR3 is 15 residues. CDR3 DNA: TGCGCCAGCAGCCCAGGAGGCGATGTTAATGAAAAACTGTTTTTT. It translates to CASSPGGDVNEKLFF.

The rearrangement joins TRBV30 to TRBJ1-1; 9 nucleotides agree with TRBD1. Per the germline V gene, CDR1 is GTSNPN and CDR2 is SVGIG (reference sequence). V trimming: 2 bases; J trimming: 7 bases; junction bases outside the gene matches: 5. CDR3 size: 13 residues. CDR3 protein: CAWSLGTGREAFF. The CDR3 coding sequence is TGTGCCTGGAGTCTGGGGACAGGGCGTGAAGCTTTCTTT.

The genes are TRBV4-3 and TRBJ2-2; TRBD2 matches 11 bases. Per germline, CDR1 LGHNA and CDR2 YSLEER. J gave up 6 bases and V 1 base, and 7 bases lay outside the gene matches. The CDR3 is 17 amino acids. The CDR3 region is CASSQGVAGGRAGELFF. The CDR3, as DNA: TGCGCCAGCAGCCAAGGGGTAGCGGGGGGGCGGGCCGGGGAGCTGTTTTTT.

The rearrangement joins TRBV30 to TRBJ2-7; TRBD1 might be the D (6 bases). The V gene's germline CDR1 is GTSNPN and CDR2 SVGIG (reference sequence). The CDR3 is 14 residues long. V lost 3 bases and J lost 2, with 14 bases in between. The CDR3 sequence is CAWRERQAPYEQYF. CDR3 DNA: TGTGCCTGGAGGGAAAGACAGGCACCCTACGAGCAGTACTTC.

J is TRBJ2-5 and V is TRBV5-6; tentatively, D is TRBD1 (6 bases). Germline V CDR1 and CDR2: SGHDT, YYEEEE. V dropped 0 bases and J dropped 1 base, with 10 bases sitting between them. The length of the CDR3 is 15 residues. In DNA, the CDR3 is TGTGCCAGCAGCTTGGCCAGGGGAAGCCAAGAGACCCAGTACTTC. It is translated as CASSLARGSQETQYF.

This chain uses TRBV27 with TRBJ1-5; D is ambiguous. The CDR3 length is 16 residues. Trimming shortened V by 6 bases and J by 1 base, and 16 bases separated the two germline ends. Germline V lookup: CDR1 MNHEY, CDR2 SMNVEV (reference sequence). The CDR3 nucleotides are TGTGCCAGCAGCCGGACGCCCGGGAGAAGCAATCAGCCCCAGCATTTT. Protein product: CASSRTPGRSNQPQHF.

V gene TRBV19 combines with J gene TRBJ2-6; possible D gene TRBD1, 6 bases. The CDR3 loop spans 19 amino acids. V lost 4 bases to trimming and J lost 0 bases, with 19 bases between them. The germline V gene has CDR1 LNHDA and CDR2 SQIVND (reference sequence). The DNA of the CDR3 is TGTGCCAGTAGTAAAAGGACAGAATTAAACCGCTCTGGGGCCAACGTCCTGACTTTC. Encoded protein: CASSKRTELNRSGANVLTF.

This clone was seen more than once but under ten times. The V gene is TRBV28, the J gene TRBJ1-4, with 10 bases lining up with TRBD1. V shed 5 bases and J 0 bases; nucleotides not matched to a gene: 6. CDR1 and CDR2 (germline): MDHEN, SYDVKM. This CDR3 has 17 amino acids. CDR3 coding DNA: TGTGCCAGCAGTCTTTGGACAGGGGGTGCAACTAATGAAAAACTGTTTTTT. Translation: CASSLWTGGATNEKLFF.

V and J are TRBV9 and TRBJ2-3; maybe TRBD2 (5 bases). The germline V and J ends were trimmed by 0 bases and 2 bases, with 10 bases remaining between them. Per germline, CDR1 SGDLS and CDR2 YYNGEE. This CDR3 contains 15 residues. CDR3 region: CASSVGAGITDTQYF. As DNA, the CDR3 is TGTGCCAGCAGCGTAGGGGCGGGTATCACAGATACGCAGTATTTT.

The V and J genes are TRBV5-1 and TRBJ2-3; 7 bases agree with TRBD2. Germline assignment: CDR1 SGHRS and CDR2 YFSETQ. The CDR3 extends over 18 amino acids. J gave up 2 bases and V 0 bases, and 12 bases lay outside the gene matches. Written as DNA, the CDR3 is TGCGCCAGCAGCTTGGATTTGCTAGCGGATATCGCCACAGATACGCAGTATTTT. Translating gives CASSLDLLADIATDTQYF. The full variable domain, completed using reference TRBV5-1 and TRBJ2-3, is KAGVTQTPRYLIKTRGQQVTLSCSPISGHRSVSWYQQTPGQGLQFLFEYFSETQRNKGNFPGRFSGRQFSNSRSEMNVSTLELGDSALYLCASSLDLLADIATDTQYFGPGTRLTVL.

The CDR3 DNA follows: TGTGCCAGCCACAGGCGCGGACTAACCACAGATACGCAGTATTTT. Amino acid sequence: CASHRRGLTTDTQYF. The chain links TRBV27 to TRBJ2-3; a possible D gene is TRBD2 (6 bases). V was pared by 8 bases and J by 2 bases, with 17 bases between. The germline V gene encodes CDR1 MNHEY and CDR2 SMNVEV (reference sequence). CDR3 length equals 15 residues.

This clone was counted a few times. This sequence joins TRBV2 and TRBJ1-1; weak D call: TRBD1 (5 bases). V was trimmed by 7 bases and J by 1 base, leaving 13 bases between them. There are 14 residues in the CDR3. The V gene's germline CDR1 is SNHLY and CDR2 FYNNEI. The CDR3 spells CASKRGGSNTEAFF. CDR3 bases: TGTGCCAGCAAGCGGGGGGGGTCGAACACTGAAGCTTTCTTT.

The chain is built from TRBV10-1 and TRBJ2-2, with 8 bases fitting TRBD2. Germline assignment: CDR1 WNHNN and CDR2 SYGVQD (reference sequence). The CDR3 contains 16 residues. Trimming at V came to 3 bases and at J to 1 base, leaving 4 bases not matched to a gene. The CDR3 loop reads CASSELLAGNTGELFF. DNA for the CDR3: TGCGCCAGCAGTGAACTTCTAGCGGGGAACACCGGGGAGCTGTTTTTT.

This clone has more than one count but fewer than ten. This chain joins TRBV28 and TRBJ1-5; D may be TRBD1 (5 bases). V lost 4 bases, J lost 0 bases, and 13 bases lay in between. CDR1 and CDR2 (germline): MDHEN, SYDVKM. CDR3 length equals 16 residues. The CDR3 sequence: CASSSWGDYSNQPQHF. In DNA, the CDR3 is TGTGCCAGCAGTTCGTGGGGGGATTATAGCAATCAGCCCCAGCATTTT.

CDR3 sequence: CASSWGTGEDPELFF. CDR3 nucleotides: TGTGCCAGCAGCTGGGGGACAGGGGAGGATCCGGAGCTGTTTTTT. This chain links TRBV5-4 with TRBJ2-2, with TRBD1 matching over 10 bases. The CDR3 runs to 15 residues. The V segment lost 3 bases and the J segment 10 bases; nucleotides outside the gene matches: 9. Germline loops: CDR1 SGHNT, CDR2 YYREEE (reference sequence).

The chain combines TRBV7-7 with TRBJ2-3; D not certain. With 5 bases removed from V and 0 bases from J, the gap between germline ends came to 12 bases. Germline V gene lookup returns CDR1 SSHAT and CDR2 FNYEAQ (reference sequence). The CDR3 runs to 15 residues. The CDR3 here is CASSPGSHSTDTQYF. Here the CDR3 DNA reads TGTGCCAGCAGCCCCGGGTCCCATAGCACAGATACGCAGTATTTT.

The CDR3, as DNA: TGTGCCAGCAGTGAACAGGGGACCTCTGGAAACACCATATATTTT. Its translation: CASSEQGTSGNTIYF. V usage is TRBV6-1 and J usage is TRBJ1-3; TRBD1 might be the D (6 bases). Germline CDR1 and CDR2: MNHNS and SASEGT. The CDR3 is 15 residues long. V was trimmed by 2 bases and J by 0 bases, leaving 8 bases between them.

This clone was detected a few times. V and J are TRBV2 and TRBJ2-7, with unresolved D. The CDR3 contains 14 residues. With 4 bases removed from V and 0 bases from J, the gap between germline ends came to 10 bases. Germline loops: CDR1 SNHLY, CDR2 FYNNEI. Here the CDR3 reads CASSGGASSYEQYF. CDR3 nucleotide sequence: TGTGCCAGCAGTGGAGGCGCGAGCTCCTACGAGCAGTACTTC.

The rearrangement uses TRBV5-1 and TRBJ1-3; D ambiguous. CDR1 and CDR2 (germline): SGHRS, YFSETQ. V shed 0 bases and J shed 0 bases, with 4 bases lying between them. The CDR3 is 14 amino acids. CDR3 coding DNA: TGCGCCAGCAGCTTGGGGGCCTCTGGAAACACCATATATTTT. It yields the protein CASSLGASGNTIYF.

V usage is TRBV7-9 and J usage is TRBJ1-4; D may be TRBD1 (5 bases). This CDR3 region has 14 residues. V lost 8 bases, J lost 5 bases, and 15 bases lay in between. Germline lookup yields CDR1 SEHNR and CDR2 FQNEAQ (reference sequence). The CDR3 nucleotides read TGTGCCAGCTCGATAGGGGCCGGGAATGAAAAACTGTTTTTT. It specifies CASSIGAGNEKLFF.

J is TRBJ2-5 and V is TRBV7-9, with TRBD1 matching over 8 bases. The CDR3 is 14 residues long. CDR1 is SEHNR and CDR2 is FQNEAQ in the germline V gene (reference sequence). V shed 4 bases and J 2 bases; nucleotides not matched to a gene: 3. The CDR3 nucleotides are TGTGCCAGCAGCTCCAGGGACAGGCAAGAGACCCAGTACTTC. Translation: CASSSRDRQETQYF.

The chain employs TRBV25-1 and TRBJ2-2; the D gene is possibly TRBD1 (6 bases). The germline V and J ends were trimmed by 3 bases and 7 bases, with 12 bases remaining between them. The CDR3 totals 14 residues. The germline V gene has CDR1 MGHDK and CDR2 SYGVNS. CDR3 DNA: TGTGCCAGCAGTGAGACAGGAGTAGGCGGGGAGCTGTTTTTT. It translates to CASSETGVGGELFF.

This clone was detected only once. The genes are TRBV15 and TRBJ2-5; 15 nucleotides align to TRBD2. V shed 6 bases and J 5 bases; nucleotides not matched to a gene: 4. The CDR3 is 15 amino acids. Germline CDR1 and CDR2: LNHNV and YYDKDF (reference sequence). CDR3 nucleotides: TGTGCCACCAGTGGGACTAGCGGGAGGCGGGAGACCCAGTACTTC. It encodes CATSGTSGRRETQYF.

The chain uses TRBV30 and TRBJ2-3, with D unresolved. Trimming removed 7 bases at V and 3 bases at J, with 8 bases between. Germline assignment: CDR1 GTSNPN and CDR2 SVGIG (reference sequence). This CDR3 region has 11 residues. The CDR3 nucleotides are TGTGCCTCCACCACAACAGATACGCAGTATTTT. It is translated as CASTTTDTQYF.

The chain carries TRBV6-6 and TRBJ1-1, with D uncertain. CDR3 length equals 15 residues. The germline gives CDR1 MNHNY, CDR2 SVGAGI (reference sequence). Trimming removed 3 bases at V and 0 bases at J, with 11 bases between. The CDR3 DNA reads as TGTGCCAGCAGTTATGGCACCCCAATGAACACTGAAGCTTTCTTT. Residues: CASSYGTPMNTEAFF.

Here the CDR3 DNA reads TGCGCCAGCAAGGGACAGGTCTACGAGCAGTACTTC. Protein product: CASKGQVYEQYF. The genes are TRBV10-2 and TRBJ2-7, with TRBD1 matching 8 bases. CDR1 is WSHSY and CDR2 is SAAADI in the germline V gene. This CDR3 is built from 12 residues. The junction had 2 bases not matched to a gene; V was cut back by 7 bases and J by 3 bases.